This TCR beta chain originates from a study of blood T cell repertoires in COVID-19. Clones were sequenced by immunoSEQ multiplex PCR, and TCRdb holds only the in-frame ones, with some missing. The repertoire holds just over 300,000 clones, with over 75% as singletons. V lost 0 bases to trimming and J lost 5 bases; unmatched junction nucleotides: 3. Germline V gene data show CDR1 as SGHDT and CDR2 as YYEEEE. The CDR3 sequence is 15 residues long. The chain has TRBV5-6 and TRBJ2-5; 11 positions agree with TRBD1. Sequenced: PBMCs or T cells enriched from blood (not recorded which). The clonotype was recovered from a woman between 40 and 55 years old who had recovered from COVID-19. The CDR3 reads CASSLAGTGGETQYF. CDR3 in DNA: TGTGCCAGCAGCTTGGCGGGGACAGGGGGGGAGACCCAGTACTTC. The whole variable domain, filled in from reference TRBV5-6 and TRBJ2-5, reads DAGVTQSPTHLIKTRGQQVTLRCSPKSGHDTVSWYQQALGQGPQFIFQYYEEEERQRGNFPDRFSGHQFPNYSSELNVNALLLGDSALYLCASSLAGTGGETQYFGPGTRLLVL.